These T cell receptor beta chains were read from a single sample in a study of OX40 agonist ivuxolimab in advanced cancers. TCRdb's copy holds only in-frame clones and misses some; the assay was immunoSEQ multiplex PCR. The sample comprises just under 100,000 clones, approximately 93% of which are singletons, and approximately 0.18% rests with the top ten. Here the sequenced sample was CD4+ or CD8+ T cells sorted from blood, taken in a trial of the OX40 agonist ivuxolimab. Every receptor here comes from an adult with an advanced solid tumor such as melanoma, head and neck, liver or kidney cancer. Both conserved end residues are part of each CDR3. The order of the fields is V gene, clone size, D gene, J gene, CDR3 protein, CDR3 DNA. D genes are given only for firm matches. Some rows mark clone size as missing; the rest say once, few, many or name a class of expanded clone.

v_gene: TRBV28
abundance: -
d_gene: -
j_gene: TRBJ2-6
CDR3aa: CASGGGTGANVLTF
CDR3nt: TGTGCCAGCGGCGGTGGGACTGGGGCCAACGTCCTGACTTTC

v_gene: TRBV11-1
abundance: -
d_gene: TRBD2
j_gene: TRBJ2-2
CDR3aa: CASSRGPSGRVTGELFF
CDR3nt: TGTGCCAGCAGTCGAGGGCCTAGCGGGAGAGTTACCGGGGAGCTGTTTTTT

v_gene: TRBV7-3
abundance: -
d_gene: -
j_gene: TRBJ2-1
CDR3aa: CASSASGLASPTHSYNEQFF
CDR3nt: TGTGCCAGCAGCGCCTCCGGGTTGGCTAGCCCTACCCACTCCTACAATGAGCAGTTCTTC

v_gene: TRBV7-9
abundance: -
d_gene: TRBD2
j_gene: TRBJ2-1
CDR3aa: CASSLGTSVLNEQFF
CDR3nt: TGTGCCAGCAGCTTAGGGACTAGCGTTCTGAATGAGCAGTTCTTC

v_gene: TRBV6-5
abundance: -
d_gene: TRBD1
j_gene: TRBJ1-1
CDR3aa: CASSYALGTELEAFF
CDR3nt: TGTGCCAGCAGTTACGCTCTTGGGACAGAGCTTGAAGCTTTCTTT

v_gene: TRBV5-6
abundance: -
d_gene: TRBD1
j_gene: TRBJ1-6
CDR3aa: CASSLEFGQGNSPLHF
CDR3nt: TGTGCCAGCAGCTTGGAATTCGGACAGGGAAATTCACCCCTCCACTTT

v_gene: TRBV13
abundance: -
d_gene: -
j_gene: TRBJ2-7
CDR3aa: CASSPDRAGYEQYF
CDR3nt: TGTGCCAGCAGCCCCGACAGGGCGGGGTACGAGCAGTACTTC

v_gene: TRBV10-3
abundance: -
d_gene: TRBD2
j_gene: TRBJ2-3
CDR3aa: CAIGGGADTQYF
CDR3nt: TGTGCCATCGGCGGGGGGGCAGATACGCAGTATTTT

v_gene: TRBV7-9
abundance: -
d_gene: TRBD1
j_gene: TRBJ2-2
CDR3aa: CASIALGQGSTGELFF
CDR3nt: TGTGCCAGCATCGCGCTTGGACAGGGAAGCACCGGGGAGCTGTTTTTT

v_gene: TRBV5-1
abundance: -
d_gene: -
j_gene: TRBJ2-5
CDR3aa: CASKGEGHRETQYF
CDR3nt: TGCGCCAGCAAGGGGGAGGGCCATAGGGAGACCCAGTACTTC

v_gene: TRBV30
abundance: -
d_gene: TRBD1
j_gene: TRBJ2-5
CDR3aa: CAWSRDSWQETQYF
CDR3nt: TGTGCCTGGAGTAGGGACAGCTGGCAAGAGACCCAGTACTTC

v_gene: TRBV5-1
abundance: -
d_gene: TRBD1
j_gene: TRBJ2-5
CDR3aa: CASSLAGQGEGETQYF
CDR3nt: TGCGCCAGCAGCCTGGCTGGACAGGGGGAGGGAGAGACCCAGTACTTC

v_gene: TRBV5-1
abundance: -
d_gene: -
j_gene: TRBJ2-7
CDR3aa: CASRYGDSNSYEQYF
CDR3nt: TGCGCCAGCAGGTATGGGGATTCTAACTCCTACGAGCAGTACTTC

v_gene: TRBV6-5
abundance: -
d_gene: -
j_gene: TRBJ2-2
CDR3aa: CASSYGGASSTGELFF
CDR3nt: TGTGCCAGCAGTTACGGGGGGGCGTCTAGCACCGGGGAGCTGTTTTTT

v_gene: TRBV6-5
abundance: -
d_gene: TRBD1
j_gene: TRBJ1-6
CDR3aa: CASSYLRTGPTPLHF
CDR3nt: TGTGCCAGCAGTTACCTTAGGACAGGGCCCACACCCCTCCACTTT

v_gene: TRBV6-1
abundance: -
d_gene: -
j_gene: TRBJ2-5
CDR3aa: CASIRGETQYF
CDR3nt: TGTGCCAGCATTAGAGGGGAGACCCAGTACTTC

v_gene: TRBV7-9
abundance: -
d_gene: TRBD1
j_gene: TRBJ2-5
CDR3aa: CASSLSGTGVRETQYF
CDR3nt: TGTGCCAGCAGCTTATCCGGGACAGGGGTTCGGGAGACCCAGTACTTC

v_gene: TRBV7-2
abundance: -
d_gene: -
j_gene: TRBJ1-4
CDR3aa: CASSTQTASNEKLFF
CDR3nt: TGTGCCAGCAGCACGCAGACAGCCTCGAATGAAAAACTGTTTTTT

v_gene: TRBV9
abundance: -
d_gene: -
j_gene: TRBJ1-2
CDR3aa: CASSVTAGRVYGYTF
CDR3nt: TGTGCCAGCAGCGTAACAGCAGGGAGGGTTTATGGCTACACCTTC

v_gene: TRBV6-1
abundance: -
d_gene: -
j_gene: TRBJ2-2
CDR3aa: CASTSFGGSGELFF
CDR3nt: TGTGCCAGCACCTCCTTTGGGGGATCCGGGGAGCTGTTTTTT

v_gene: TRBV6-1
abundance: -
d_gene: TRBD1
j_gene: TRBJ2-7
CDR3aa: CASSLRDRVYEQYF
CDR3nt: TGTGCCAGCAGCCTCCGGGACAGGGTCTACGAGCAGTACTTC

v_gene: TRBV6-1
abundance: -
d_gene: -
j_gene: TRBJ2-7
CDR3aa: CASRSGVLYEQYF
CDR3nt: TGTGCCAGCAGATCAGGGGTCCTCTACGAGCAGTACTTC

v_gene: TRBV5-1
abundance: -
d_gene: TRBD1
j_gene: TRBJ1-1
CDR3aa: CASSLGQGWMNTEAFF
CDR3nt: TGCGCCAGCAGCTTGGGACAGGGCTGGATGAACACTGAAGCTTTCTTT

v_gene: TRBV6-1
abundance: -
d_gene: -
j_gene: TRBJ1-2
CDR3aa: CASSSNIGYTF
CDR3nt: TGTGCCAGCAGTTCGAACATAGGCTACACCTTC

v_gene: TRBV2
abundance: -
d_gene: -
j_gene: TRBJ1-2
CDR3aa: CASLMRLSSLIYGYTF
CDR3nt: TGTGCCAGCCTCATGAGGTTGAGTTCACTTATTTATGGCTACACCTTC

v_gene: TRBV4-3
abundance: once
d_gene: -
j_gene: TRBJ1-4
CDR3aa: CASSLWTLGEKLFF
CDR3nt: TGCGCCAGCAGCCTTTGGACCCTCGGAGAAAAACTGTTTTTT

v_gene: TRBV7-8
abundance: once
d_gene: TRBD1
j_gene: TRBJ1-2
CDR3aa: CASSWGQGGHNYGYTF
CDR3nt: TGTGCCAGCAGCTGGGGTCAAGGGGGCCACAACTATGGCTACACCTTC

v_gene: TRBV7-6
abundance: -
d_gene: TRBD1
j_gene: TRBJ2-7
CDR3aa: CASSPRQGSGSYEQYF
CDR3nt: TGTGCCAGCAGCCCGCGACAGGGGTCGGGCTCCTACGAGCAGTACTTC

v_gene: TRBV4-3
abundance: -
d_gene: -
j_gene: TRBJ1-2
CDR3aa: CASSQEGRQNYGYTF
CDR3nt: TGCGCCAGCAGCCAAGAAGGCAGGCAAAACTATGGCTACACCTTC

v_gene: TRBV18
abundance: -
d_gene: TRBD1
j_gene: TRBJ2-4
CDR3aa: CASSPLSGQGLAKNIQYF
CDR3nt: TGTGCCAGCTCACCACTGTCCGGACAGGGTCTAGCCAAAAACATTCAGTACTTC

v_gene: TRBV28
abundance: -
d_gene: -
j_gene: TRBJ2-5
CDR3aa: CASRSETQYF
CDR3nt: TGTGCCAGCAGATCGGAGACCCAGTACTTC

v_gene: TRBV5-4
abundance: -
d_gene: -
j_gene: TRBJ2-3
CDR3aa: CASSLERGTDTQYF
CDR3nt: TGTGCCAGCAGCCTGGAGAGGGGGACAGATACGCAGTATTTT

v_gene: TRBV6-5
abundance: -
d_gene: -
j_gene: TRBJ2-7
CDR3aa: CASSFTGGGREQYF
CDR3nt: TGTGCCAGCAGTTTCACAGGGGGGGGGCGCGAGCAGTACTTC

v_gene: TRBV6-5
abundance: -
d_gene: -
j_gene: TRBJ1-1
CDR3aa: CASTWDGLNTEAFF
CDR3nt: TGTGCCAGCACCTGGGACGGACTGAACACTGAAGCTTTCTTT

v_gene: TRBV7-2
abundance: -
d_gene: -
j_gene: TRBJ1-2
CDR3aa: CASSLGSANYGYTF
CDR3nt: TGTGCCAGCAGCTTAGGCTCAGCTAACTATGGCTACACCTTC

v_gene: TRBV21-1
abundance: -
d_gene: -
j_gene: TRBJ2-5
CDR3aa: CASIGPGRRQETQYF
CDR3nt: TGTGCCAGCATTGGCCCGGGACGTCGGCAAGAGACCCAGTACTTC

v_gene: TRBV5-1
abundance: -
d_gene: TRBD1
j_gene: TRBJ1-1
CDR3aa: CASSSMTGVNTEAFF
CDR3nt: TGCGCCAGCAGCTCGATGACAGGGGTGAACACTGAAGCTTTCTTT

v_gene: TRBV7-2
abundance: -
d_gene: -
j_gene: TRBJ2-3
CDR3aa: CASSPDSRTDTQYF
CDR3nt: TGTGCCAGCAGCCCCGACAGCCGCACAGATACGCAGTATTTT

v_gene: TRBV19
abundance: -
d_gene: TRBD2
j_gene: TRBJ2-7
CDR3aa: CASSSGRDLYEQYF
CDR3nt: TGTGCCAGTAGTAGCGGGAGGGATCTCTACGAGCAGTACTTC

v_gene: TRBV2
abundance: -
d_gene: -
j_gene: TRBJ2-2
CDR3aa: CASSEVRLGELFF
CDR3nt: TGTGCCAGCAGTGAAGTTCGGCTGGGGGAGCTGTTTTTT

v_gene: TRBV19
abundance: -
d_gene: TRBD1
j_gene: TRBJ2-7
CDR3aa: CASSRQGDLYEQYF
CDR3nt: TGTGCCAGTAGTCGACAGGGGGATCTCTACGAGCAGTACTTC

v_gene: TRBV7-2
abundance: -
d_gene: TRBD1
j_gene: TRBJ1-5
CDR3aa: CASSPGTGHQPQHF
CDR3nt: TGTGCCAGCAGCCCCGGGACAGGGCATCAGCCCCAGCATTTT

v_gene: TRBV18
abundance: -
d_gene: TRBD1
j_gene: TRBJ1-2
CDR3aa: CASSLGTGSESSYGYTF
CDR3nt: TGTGCCAGCTCACTAGGGACAGGCTCCGAGAGTTCTTATGGCTACACCTTC

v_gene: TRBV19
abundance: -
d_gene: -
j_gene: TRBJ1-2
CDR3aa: CASSNQGVYGYTF
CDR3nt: TGTGCCAGTAGTAATCAGGGTGTTTATGGCTACACCTTC

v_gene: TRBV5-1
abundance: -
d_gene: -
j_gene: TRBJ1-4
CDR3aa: CASSFRFGIEKLFF
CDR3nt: TGCGCCAGCAGCTTCCGGTTTGGTATTGAAAAACTGTTTTTT

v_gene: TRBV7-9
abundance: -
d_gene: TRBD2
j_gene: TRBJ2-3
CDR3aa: CASSLVAFGAGAKDTQYF
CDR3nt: TGTGCCAGCAGCTTAGTAGCCTTCGGGGCGGGAGCGAAAGATACGCAGTATTTT

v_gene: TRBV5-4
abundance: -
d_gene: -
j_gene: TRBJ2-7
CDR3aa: CASSLSVGDHEQYF
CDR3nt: TGTGCCAGCAGCTTGTCGGTAGGGGACCACGAGCAGTACTTC

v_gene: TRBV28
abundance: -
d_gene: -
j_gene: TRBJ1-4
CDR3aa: CATTGGQGNEKLFF
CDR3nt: TGTGCCACCACCGGAGGGCAGGGCAATGAAAAACTGTTTTTT

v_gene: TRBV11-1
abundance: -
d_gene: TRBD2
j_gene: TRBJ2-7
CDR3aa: CASSRRLARTYEQYF
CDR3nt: TGTGCCAGCAGCCGCAGACTAGCGCGGACCTACGAGCAGTACTTC

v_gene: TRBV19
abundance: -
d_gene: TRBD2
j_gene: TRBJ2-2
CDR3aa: CASSIEMFWTRAGELFF
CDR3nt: TGTGCCAGTAGTATTGAAATGTTTTGGACTAGGGCCGGGGAGCTGTTTTTT

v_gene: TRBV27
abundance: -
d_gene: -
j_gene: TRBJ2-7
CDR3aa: CASSLSARASGTGTYEQYF
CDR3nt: TGTGCCAGCAGTTTATCGGCCCGGGCCTCCGGGACGGGAACCTACGAGCAGTACTTC

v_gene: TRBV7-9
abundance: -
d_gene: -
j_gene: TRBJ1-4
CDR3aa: CASSLYVGGYNEKLFF
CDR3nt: TGTGCCAGCAGCTTATACGTAGGGGGTTATAATGAAAAACTGTTTTTT

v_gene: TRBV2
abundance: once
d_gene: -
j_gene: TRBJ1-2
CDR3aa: CASSGRGAEGYTF
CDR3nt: TGTGCCAGCAGTGGCAGGGGAGCGGAGGGCTACACCTTC

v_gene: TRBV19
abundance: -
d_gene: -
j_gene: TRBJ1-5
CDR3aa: CASSIESQPQHF
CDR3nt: TGTGCCAGTAGTATCGAGAGTCAGCCCCAGCATTTT